This T cell receptor beta chain was profiled in a study of blood T cell repertoires in COVID-19. CDR3 size: 18 residues. CDR1 MNHEY and CDR2 SMNVEV come from the germline V gene (reference sequence). V lost 5 bases, J lost 0 bases, and 14 bases stayed unmatched. Profiling relied on immunoSEQ multiplex PCR, and the TCRdb table lists in-frame clones only, not all of them. The profile covers about 60,000 clones, with 80% to 90% appearing a single time and roughly 1.4% taken by the ten largest. The chain uses TRBV27 and TRBJ1-2, with 8 bases that match TRBD1. This receptor was obtained from a man in his 60s with acute or convalescent COVID-19. The sample was peripheral blood. The CDR3 sequence: CASSPTTGALFPNYGYTF. Written as DNA, the CDR3 is TGTGCCAGCAGTCCAACGACAGGGGCCCTATTCCCTAACTATGGCTACACCTTC.